The 23 T cell receptor beta chains reported below all come from one sample, sequenced in a study of cytomegalovirus exposure and HLA in healthy donors. The PCR ran on 60 Vbeta and 13 Jbeta primers. Using immunoSEQ multiplex PCR, the repertoire was profiled, and TCRdb retains in-frame clones only, with some absent. The data show 100,000 to 150,000 clones, over 65% seen once. The sequencing input was PBMCs. The receptors come from a middle-aged man in good health and CMV-seropositive.

The CDR3 sequence: CSVTGAISYEQYF. The CDR3 DNA reads as TGCAGCGTTACAGGGGCGATCTCCTACGAGCAGTACTTC. This chain uses TRBV29-1 with TRBJ2-7, with TRBD1 matching 7 bases. There are 13 residues in the CDR3. Germline CDR1 SQVTM, CDR2 ANQGSEA. The ends lost 5 bases at V and 0 bases at J; junction bases unmatched: 4.

In the case of this clone: Other DNA sequences in this specimen translate into the identical CDR3. The rearrangement links TRBV14 to TRBJ2-7; D call uncertain. V lost 6 bases, J lost 1 base, and 4 bases lay in between. The CDR3 is 11 amino acids. Germline CDR1 and CDR2: SGHDN and FVKESK. The CDR3 DNA follows: TGTGCCAGCAGTCGTTCCTACGAGCAGTACTTC. Translation: CASSRSYEQYF.

This clone was seen only a few times. The chain couples TRBV6-1 to TRBJ1-1, with D maybe TRBD1 (6 bases). This CDR3 has 13 residues. Germline V gene sequence: CDR1 MNHNS, CDR2 SASEGT. The germline V and J ends were trimmed by 6 bases and 0 bases, with 8 bases remaining between them. The CDR3 DNA sequence: TGTGCCAGCAGAAGGGGGTTGAACACTGAAGCTTTCTTT. Translation gives CASRRGLNTEAFF.

V and J are TRBV27 and TRBJ2-1; 8 bases line up with TRBD2. Germline V gene sequence: CDR1 MNHEY, CDR2 SMNVEV (reference sequence). J lost 6 bases, V lost 8 bases, and 0 bases had no gene match. This CDR3 has 11 amino acids. Here the CDR3 reads CASRGGNEQFF. The CDR3 region has the DNA TGTGCCAGCCGGGGGGGCAATGAGCAGTTCTTC.

The chain links TRBV28 to TRBJ2-6; perhaps TRBD1 as D (6 bases). CDR1 and CDR2 (germline): MDHEN, SYDVKM. CDR3 size: 18 residues. V lost 7 bases and J lost 0, with 19 bases in between. The CDR3 nucleotides read TGTGCCAGCACCACCCGGGACACCTTGAGCTCTGGGGCCAACGTCCTGACTTTC. Translated, it gives CASTTRDTLSSGANVLTF.

The chain uses TRBV28 and TRBJ2-3, with TRBD2 matching 9 bases. The germline gives CDR1 MDHEN, CDR2 SYDVKM. V dropped 2 bases and J dropped 4; count of bases not matched to a gene: 7. CDR3 length equals 16 residues. CDR3 sequence reads: CASSLAGGPRADTQYF. Here the CDR3 DNA reads TGTGCCAGCAGTTTAGCGGGAGGGCCGAGGGCAGATACGCAGTATTTT.

The V gene is TRBV5-6, the J gene TRBJ1-5; no clear D gene. The germline V and J ends were trimmed by 1 base and 7 bases, with 6 bases remaining between them. There are 12 residues in the CDR3. Per germline, CDR1 SGHDT and CDR2 YYEEEE. Here the CDR3 DNA reads TGTGCCAGCAGCTTGTGGGCACAGCCCCAGCATTTT. As protein: CASSLWAQPQHF. Full variable domain (remainder filled in from reference TRBV5-6 and TRBJ1-5): DAGVTQSPTHLIKTRGQQVTLRCSPKSGHDTVSWYQQALGQGPQFIFQYYEEEERQRGNFPDRFSGHQFPNYSSELNVNALLLGDSALYLCASSLWAQPQHFGDGTRLSIL.

The chain employs TRBV11-2 and TRBJ1-1, with 8 bases that match TRBD1. This CDR3 spans 14 amino acids. The germline CDR1 and CDR2 sequences are SGHAT and FQNNGV. J gave up 4 bases and V 7 bases, and 8 bases lay outside the gene matches. The CDR3, as DNA: TGTGCCAGCACCCGGACAGGGAGAGGCACTGAAGCTTTCTTT. It specifies CASTRTGRGTEAFF.

The rearrangement joins TRBV19 to TRBJ2-7; weak D call: TRBD2 (6 bases). The germline gives CDR1 LNHDA, CDR2 SQIVND (reference sequence). The V end lost 4 bases, the J end lost 6 bases, and 19 bases lay between the germline ends. The CDR3 has 15 amino acids. CDR3 sequence: CASSTPQGGKVEQYF. DNA for the CDR3: TGTGCCAGTAGTACCCCGCAGGGAGGCAAGGTCGAGCAGTACTTC.

The chain employs TRBV6-6 and TRBJ2-5; 9 positions agree with TRBD1. CDR1 MNHNY and CDR2 SVGAGI come from the germline V gene (reference sequence). V was pared by 2 bases and J by 9 bases, with 7 bases of the junction left unmatched. This CDR3 contains 14 residues. The CDR3: CASSYPDRGLAQYF. CDR3 nucleotide sequence: TGTGCCAGCAGTTACCCGGACAGGGGACTCGCCCAGTACTTC.

A single count supports this clone. The chain joins TRBV30 to TRBJ2-7, with TRBD1 as a possible D gene (8 bases). The ends were cut back, 7 bases at V and 4 bases at J, with 11 bases in the middle. Germline V gives CDR1 GTSNPN, CDR2 SVGIG (reference sequence). The length of the CDR3 is 11 residues. Written as DNA, the CDR3 is TGTGCCTTACAGGGGGGGTACGAGCAGTACTTC. It is translated as CALQGGYEQYF.

This clone was recorded a few times. The V gene is TRBV30, the J gene TRBJ2-7, with D perhaps TRBD1 (6 bases). The germline V gene has CDR1 GTSNPN and CDR2 SVGIG (reference sequence). This CDR3 has 13 amino acids. Trimming pared 3 bases from V and 3 bases from J, leaving 12 bases between. CDR3 amino acids: CAWSPQGLYEQYF. DNA for the CDR3: TGTGCCTGGAGCCCCCAGGGGCTCTACGAGCAGTACTTC.

The chain has TRBV5-1 and TRBJ2-3; tentative D call: TRBD2 (5 bases). The CDR3 consists of 16 residues. Between the trimmed V and J ends, which lost 4 bases and 4 bases, there was a span of 19 bases. Germline lookup yields CDR1 SGHRS and CDR2 YFSETQ. CDR3 bases: TGCGCCAGCAGCCGCACTAGGTCCGGGCAGGCAGATACGCAGTATTTT. Protein product: CASSRTRSGQADTQYF.

This clone was observed a handful of times. The chain uses TRBV7-6 and TRBJ2-1; D is perhaps TRBD2 (6 bases). Germline V gene lookup returns CDR1 SGHVS and CDR2 FNYEAQ. The CDR3 totals 13 residues. The germline V and J ends were trimmed by 1 base and 9 bases, with 10 bases remaining between them. The CDR3 is CASSLGRGGEQFF. The CDR3 coding sequence is TGTGCCAGCAGCTTAGGTCGGGGAGGTGAGCAGTTCTTC.

This rearrangement joins TRBV7-6 to TRBJ2-3, with D perhaps TRBD1 (6 bases). There are 15 residues in the CDR3. V dropped 5 bases and J dropped 5 bases, with 17 bases sitting between them. Germline CDR1 and CDR2: SGHVS and FNYEAQ. CDR3 in amino acids: CASSRTGTILDTQYF. CDR3 sequence (DNA): TGTGCCAGCAGCCGTACCGGGACAATTCTAGATACGCAGTATTTT.

This clone was recorded only once. In DNA form, the CDR3 reads TGTGCCAGCAGCTCGATAGGGAGAACTGGCGAGCAGTACTTC. Protein product: CASSSIGRTGEQYF. The V call is TRBV7-9, the J call TRBJ2-7; a weak D match, TRBD2 (5 bases). CDR3 length: 14 amino acids. With 4 bases removed from V and 6 bases from J, the gap between germline ends came to 16 bases. Germline CDR1 and CDR2: SEHNR and FQNEAQ (reference sequence).

The gene calls are TRBV5-1 and TRBJ1-1, with 8 bases matching TRBD1. The V and J ends lost 7 bases and 10 bases, in that order; junction bases with no gene match: 12. The CDR3 runs 13 residues. CDR1 and CDR2 (germline): SGHRS, YFSETQ. CDR3 in DNA: TGCGCCAGCCGGAGTGGACAGGGCTCTGCAGCTTTCTTT. This encodes CASRSGQGSAAFF.

The V call is TRBV7-3, the J call TRBJ2-1; no reliable D call. This CDR3 comprises 13 residues. Germline lookup yields CDR1 SGHTA and CDR2 FQGTGA. Trimming shortened V by 1 base and J by 6 bases, and 7 bases separated the two germline ends. CDR3 nucleotide sequence: TGTGCCAGCAGCTTAATAGCAGTCAATGAGCAGTTCTTC. It translates to CASSLIAVNEQFF.

This clone was seen a single time. In nucleotides, the CDR3 is TGTGCCAGCAGCGTAGATAGGGGAGGAGACTATGGCTACACCTTC. Translated: CASSVDRGGDYGYTF. This chain links TRBV9 with TRBJ1-2, with a tentative D call TRBD1 (5 bases). From germline, CDR1 is SGDLS and CDR2 YYNGEE. Trimming took 0 bases from V and 3 from J, leaving 12 bases between them. This CDR3 is 15 amino acids long.

This sequence joins TRBV19 and TRBJ2-7, with D tentatively TRBD1 (5 bases). This CDR3 comprises 13 residues. Germline-derived CDR1 and CDR2 are LNHDA and SQIVND (reference sequence). V was shortened by 2 bases and J by 7 bases, with 12 bases between the two germline ends. The CDR3 is CASSIRTGGEQYF. The CDR3 DNA sequence: TGTGCCAGTAGTATAAGAACAGGCGGAGAGCAGTACTTC.

The chain employs TRBV14 and TRBJ2-1; possible D gene TRBD1, 5 bases. This CDR3 contains 15 residues. Trimming cost V 4 bases and J 0 bases, with 10 bases left between them. Germline CDR1 SGHDN, CDR2 FVKESK. CDR3 amino acids: CASSPRQNSYNEQFF. The CDR3 nucleotides are TGTGCCAGCAGCCCTAGACAGAACTCCTACAATGAGCAGTTCTTC.

This clone was seen a handful of times. The rearrangement joins TRBV7-9 to TRBJ1-4; 7 nucleotides align to TRBD1. The CDR3 has 15 amino acids. Losses at the gene ends were 0 bases for V and 3 bases for J; bases not matched to a gene: 1. Germline assignment: CDR1 SEHNR and CDR2 FQNEAQ (reference sequence). The CDR3 DNA follows: TGTGCCAGCAGCTTAGCGCAGGGGGCTAATGAAAAACTGTTTTTT. Residues: CASSLAQGANEKLFF.

The chain couples TRBV4-1 to TRBJ1-5; D is unclear. The CDR3 consists of 16 residues. Trimming cost V 1 base and J 4 bases, with 14 bases left between them. Germline assignment: CDR1 MGHRA and CDR2 YSYEKL. The CDR3 spells CASSQVAQPFNQPQHF. The CDR3 DNA reads as TGCGCCAGCAGCCAAGTGGCACAGCCATTTAATCAGCCCCAGCATTTT.